This TCR beta chain was identified during a study of cytomegalovirus exposure and HLA in healthy donors. Whole-study findings and limits: Follow-up analysis later connected one missense variant in DCLRE1C with trimming of TCR beta V- and J-genes. Specificity of a few CMV-associated chains for CMV antigens was verified in vitro. When a later analysis was performed, an Asian-associated ancestry cluster reportedly had fewer N-insertions than the approximately 680-donor mean. Most TCR sequences showed up rarely, but some public TCRs showed up in many donors.

The PCR contained 60 Vbeta and 13 Jbeta primers. Assay: immunoSEQ multiplex PCR; the TCRdb copy retains only in-frame clones and omits some. Among about 250,000 clones listed, under 90% were seen once. With respect to this clone: Antigen unknown.

The source is a girl aged 2-10 years in good health and CMV-seronegative. Sequenced input: PBMCs.

The DNA of the CDR3 is TGTGCCAGCATCACCGCCGGCGGGGGCGGAGGCTACACCTTC. Residues: CASITAGGGGGYTF. This chain connects TRBV28 to TRBJ1-2, with D tentatively TRBD1 (6 bases). The CDR3 is made up of 14 amino acids. Per germline, CDR1 MDHEN and CDR2 SYDVKM. V was pared by 7 bases and J by 8 bases, with 20 bases between.